These T cell receptor beta chains were read from a single sample in a study of blood T cell repertoires in COVID-19. Produced via immunoSEQ multiplex PCR; TCRdb's table is partial and in-frame only. The sample records approximately 63,000 clones, about 90% being singletons. Specimen: peripheral blood. The source of these receptors is a man older than 75 in a cohort sampled during active COVID-19. The CDR3 runs from the conserved cysteine through the conserved F or W. The D gene is left open where the match is weak. For some rows the clone size is stated as once, few or many, or as a class when expanded; others skip it.

clone size	D gene	J gene	V gene	CDR3 protein	CDR3 DNA
NA	TRBD2	TRBJ2-5	TRBV4-2	CASSAGLAGETQYF	TGTGCCAGCAGCGCTGGACTAGCTGGAGAGACCCAGTACTTC
NA	TRBD1	TRBJ2-5	TRBV6-6	CASSFWTGAKGETQYF	TGTGCCAGCAGTTTCTGGACAGGGGCGAAGGGAGAGACCCAGTACTTC
NA	NA	TRBJ1-1	TRBV10-2	CASSENGQGMATEAFF	TGCGCCAGCAGTGAGAATGGGCAGGGGATGGCCACTGAAGCTTTCTTT
NA	NA	TRBJ2-1	TRBV6-2/TRBV6-3	CASSYFRGKGWNEQFF	TGTGCCAGCAGTTACTTCAGGGGAAAGGGGTGGAATGAGCAGTTCTTC
NA	TRBD2	TRBJ2-1	TRBV18	CASSSGLGVNEQFF	TGTGCCAGCTCATCGGGACTAGGGGTAAATGAGCAGTTCTTC
NA	TRBD1	TRBJ2-2	TRBV3-1/TRBV3-2	CASSAFPGTANTGELFF	TGTGCCAGCAGCGCCTTTCCGGGGACAGCGAACACCGGGGAGCTGTTTTTT
NA	NA	TRBJ1-2	TRBV19	CASSTTGQPSNYGYTF	TGTGCCAGTAGTACCACAGGACAGCCATCTAACTATGGCTACACCTTC
NA	NA	TRBJ2-6	TRBV6-5	CASSYSRPPGANVLTF	TGTGCCAGCAGTTACTCGCGCCCTCCTGGGGCCAACGTCCTGACTTTC
NA	TRBD2	TRBJ2-3	TRBV24-1	CATSESWTSGENTDTQYF	TGTGCCACCAGTGAATCATGGACTAGCGGGGAGAACACAGATACGCAGTATTTT
NA	NA	TRBJ2-5	TRBV9	CASSRQHTQETQYF	TGTGCCAGCAGCAGACAGCATACTCAAGAGACCCAGTACTTC
NA	TRBD2	TRBJ2-3	TRBV4-3	CASSQALAGGPGLIRYF	TGCGCCAGCAGCCAAGCTTTGGCGGGGGGGCCGGGTCTCATTCGGTATTTT
once	TRBD1	TRBJ1-4	TRBV29-1	CSVDTGDEKLFF	TGCAGCGTTGATACAGGGGACGAAAAACTGTTTTTT
NA	NA	TRBJ2-7	TRBV5-1	CASSETVSTYEQYF	TGCGCCAGCAGCGAGACAGTTTCAACCTACGAGCAGTACTTC
NA	TRBD2	TRBJ2-3	TRBV30	CAWDRTSGGDTQYF	TGTGCCTGGGATAGGACTAGCGGGGGTGATACGCAGTATTTT
NA	NA	TRBJ2-4	TRBV5-1	CASSLAWQDKNIQYF	TGCGCCAGCAGCTTGGCCTGGCAAGACAAAAACATTCAGTACTTC
NA	TRBD1	TRBJ1-4	TRBV4-3	CASSQETGQGASEKLFF	TGCGCCAGCAGCCAAGAGACGGGACAGGGGGCGTCTGAAAAACTGTTTTTT
NA	TRBD1	TRBJ1-2	TRBV5-1	CASSRDRASNYGYTF	TGCGCCAGCAGCAGGGACAGGGCCTCTAACTATGGCTACACCTTC
NA	TRBD2	TRBJ2-5	TRBV7-3	CASSLASSGETQYF	TGTGCCAGCAGCTTGGCTAGTAGCGGGGAGACCCAGTACTTC
NA	NA	TRBJ1-3	TRBV7-2	CASSPDSSGNTIYF	TGTGCCAGCAGCCCGGACAGCTCTGGAAACACCATATATTTT
NA	TRBD1	TRBJ2-1	TRBV10-3	CAISPALDRGEQFF	TGTGCCATCAGTCCGGCCCTTGACAGGGGTGAGCAGTTCTTC
NA	TRBD1	TRBJ2-3	TRBV5-1	CASSSGQGGSTDTQYF	TGCGCCAGCAGCAGTGGACAGGGGGGTAGTACAGATACGCAGTATTTT
NA	NA	TRBJ2-1	TRBV6-5	CASSYGNREYNEQFF	TGTGCCAGCAGTTACGGGAACAGGGAGTACAATGAGCAGTTCTTC
NA	NA	TRBJ2-6	TRBV6-2/TRBV6-3	CASSISGANVLTF	TGTGCCAGCAGTATATCTGGGGCCAACGTCCTGACTTTC
NA	NA	TRBJ1-1	TRBV3-1/TRBV3-2	CASGGRGGTEAFF	TGTGCCAGCGGAGGGAGGGGGGGCACTGAAGCTTTCTTT
once	NA	TRBJ1-2	TRBV5-8	CASSLVRGRANYGYTF	TGTGCCAGCAGCTTGGTGAGGGGGAGAGCTAACTATGGCTACACCTTC
NA	TRBD2	TRBJ2-4	TRBV18	CASSVGTSGKNIQYF	TGTGCCAGCTCAGTTGGGACTAGCGGAAAAAACATTCAGTACTTC
NA	TRBD2	TRBJ2-1	TRBV6-6	CASSYSERGAEQFF	TGTGCCAGCAGTTACTCGGAGCGGGGGGCTGAGCAGTTCTTC
NA	NA	TRBJ1-1	TRBV20-1	CSASLHGGAEAFF	TGCAGTGCTAGTCTCCATGGGGGGGCTGAAGCTTTCTTT
NA	TRBD1	TRBJ2-5	TRBV19	CASSGLGQGIETQYF	TGTGCCAGTAGTGGCCTGGGACAGGGTATAGAGACCCAGTACTTC
NA	NA	TRBJ1-5	TRBV12-3/TRBV12-4	CASSPPGRPQHF	TGTGCCAGCAGCCCCCCAGGCAGGCCCCAGCATTTT
NA	NA	TRBJ1-2	TRBV14	CASSQVRAGGYTF	TGTGCCAGCAGCCAAGTGAGGGCGGGGGGCTACACCTTC
NA	TRBD2	TRBJ2-3	TRBV5-1	CASSRGLAGDTQYF	TGCGCCAGCAGCAGGGGACTAGCGGGAGATACGCAGTATTTT
NA	NA	TRBJ2-3	TRBV6-4	CASSEYPSRPTDTQYF	TGTGCCAGCAGTGAATACCCTAGCCGACCCACAGATACGCAGTATTTT
NA	TRBD2	TRBJ2-3	TRBV2	CASSGAKTSGGTDTQYF	TGTGCCAGCAGTGGGGCTAAGACTAGCGGGGGCACAGATACGCAGTATTTT
NA	NA	TRBJ1-4	TRBV9	CASSAGGTVATNEKLFF	TGTGCCAGCAGCGCTGGGGGGACGGTAGCAACTAATGAAAAACTGTTTTTT
NA	NA	TRBJ2-1	TRBV7-2	CASSFQGGYNEQFF	TGTGCCAGCAGCTTCCAGGGGGGCTACAATGAGCAGTTCTTC
NA	TRBD2	TRBJ2-1	TRBV18	CASSPPSSGIGNEQFF	TGTGCCAGCTCACCACCTTCTAGCGGGATAGGAAATGAGCAGTTCTTC
NA	NA	TRBJ2-2	TRBV10-3	CAISGAPASDSLYTGELFF	TGTGCCATCAGTGGGGCGCCCGCGTCCGACAGTCTATACACCGGGGAGCTGTTTTTT
NA	NA	TRBJ2-7	TRBV19	CASSDREVEQYF	TGTGCCAGTAGCGACAGGGAGGTGGAGCAGTACTTC
NA	TRBD1	TRBJ2-1	TRBV4-3	CASSQEDRGRNNEQFF	TGCGCCAGCAGCCAGGAAGACAGGGGTAGAAACAATGAGCAGTTCTTC
NA	NA	TRBJ1-2	TRBV11-2	CASSPGTHYGYTF	TGTGCCAGCAGCCCCGGGACACACTATGGCTACACCTTC
NA	TRBD2	TRBJ2-1	TRBV5-1	CASSPITSGTYNEQFF	TGCGCCAGCAGCCCTATCACTAGCGGAACCTACAATGAGCAGTTCTTC
once	NA	TRBJ1-1	TRBV7-6	CASSSGQREAEAFF	TGTGCCAGCAGCTCCGGACAGAGAGAAGCTGAAGCTTTCTTT
NA	TRBD2	TRBJ2-7	TRBV6-2/TRBV6-3	CASSYSTSGGANEQYF	TGTGCCAGCAGTTACTCGACTAGCGGGGGGGCGAACGAGCAGTACTTC
once	TRBD2	TRBJ2-5	TRBV11-2	CASSSGTSGRETQYF	TGTGCCAGCAGCTCTGGGACTAGCGGTCGGGAGACCCAGTACTTC
NA	TRBD2	TRBJ2-7	TRBV2	CASSESGGPAVSEQYF	TGTGCCAGCAGTGAAAGCGGGGGGCCCGCGGTGAGTGAGCAGTACTTC
NA	TRBD2	TRBJ2-2	TRBV5-1	CASSLLGLAGPNTGELFF	TGCGCCAGCAGCTTATTGGGACTAGCGGGACCGAACACCGGGGAGCTGTTTTTT
NA	TRBD1	TRBJ2-7	TRBV6-6	CASRLGQGAREQYF	TGTGCCAGCAGACTCGGACAGGGGGCTCGTGAGCAGTACTTC
once	TRBD2	TRBJ2-2	TRBV28	CASRTLAGNTGELFF	TGTGCCAGCAGGACGCTAGCGGGAAACACCGGGGAGCTGTTTTTT
NA	NA	TRBJ1-1	TRBV19	CASSDIGGQFANTEAFF	TGTGCCAGTAGTGATATCGGGGGGCAGTTTGCGAACACTGAAGCTTTCTTT